This T cell receptor (beta chain) was retrieved from a study of blood T cell repertoires in COVID-19. The CDR3 loop spans 15 amino acids. The germline V gene encodes CDR1 SGHRS and CDR2 YFSETQ. With 6 bases removed from V and 0 bases from J, the gap between germline ends came to 14 bases. Generated by immunoSEQ multiplex PCR, the TCRdb table keeps only in-frame clones and is missing some. Of more than 150,000 clones in the sample, roughly 84% were seen once. The chain carries TRBV5-1 and TRBJ2-3, with D perhaps TRBD2 (6 bases). The source is a woman between 55 and 75 years old who had recovered from COVID-19. Sample: PBMCs or T cells enriched from blood (not recorded which). CDR3 protein: CASTSGPPSTDTQYF. The CDR3 region has the DNA TGCGCCAGCACAAGCGGGCCTCCCAGCACAGATACGCAGTATTTT.